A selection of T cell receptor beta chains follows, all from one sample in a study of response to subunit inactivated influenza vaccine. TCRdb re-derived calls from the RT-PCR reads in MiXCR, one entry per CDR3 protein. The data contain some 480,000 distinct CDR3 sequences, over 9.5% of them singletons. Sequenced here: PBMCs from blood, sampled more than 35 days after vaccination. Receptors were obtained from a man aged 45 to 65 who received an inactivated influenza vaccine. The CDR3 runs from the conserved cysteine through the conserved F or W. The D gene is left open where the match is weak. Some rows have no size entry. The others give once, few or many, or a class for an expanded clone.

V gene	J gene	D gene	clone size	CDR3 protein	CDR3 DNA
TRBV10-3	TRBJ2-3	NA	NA	CAIRSGDTQYF	TGTGCCATCCGCAGTGGTGATACGCAGTATTTT
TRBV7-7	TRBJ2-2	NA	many	CASSFGWNTGELFF	TGTGCCAGCAGCTTCGGGTGGAACACCGGGGAGCTGTTTTTT
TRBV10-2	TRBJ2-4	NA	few	CASSESRVGIQYF	TGCGCCAGCAGTGAGTCGCGGGTCGGCATTCAGTACTTC
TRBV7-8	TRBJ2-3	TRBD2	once	CASSLGVLAGGPGDTQYF	TGTGCCAGCAGCTTAGGGGTACTAGCGGGGGGGCCGGGAGATACGCAGTATTTT
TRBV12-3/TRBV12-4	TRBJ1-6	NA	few	CASSPPDRSYNSPLHF	TGTGCCAGCAGTCCTCCTGACAGGTCCTATAATTCACCCCTCCACTTT
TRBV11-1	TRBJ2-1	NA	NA	CASSLAPPDEQFF	TGTGCCAGCAGCTTAGCCCCGCCGGATGAGCAGTTCTTC
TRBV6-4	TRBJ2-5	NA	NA	CARARGSQGLQETQYF	TGTGCCAGGGCACGAGGATCCCAGGGTCTCCAAGAGACCCAGTACTTC
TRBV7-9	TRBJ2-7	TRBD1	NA	CASSHGTVSYEQYF	TGTGCCAGCAGCCACGGGACAGTGTCCTACGAGCAGTACTTC
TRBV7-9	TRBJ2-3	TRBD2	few	CASSSHTSGATDTQYF	TGTGCCAGCAGCTCCCACACTAGCGGGGCCACAGATACGCAGTATTTT
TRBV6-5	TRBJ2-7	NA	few	CASSSLPEGASEQYF	TGTGCCAGCAGCTCACTCCCGGAGGGGGCGAGTGAGCAGTACTTC
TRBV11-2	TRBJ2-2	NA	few	CASSLGMHPGELFF	TGTGCCAGCAGCTTAGGAATGCATCCCGGGGAGCTGTTTTTT
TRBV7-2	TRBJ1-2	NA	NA	CASSSPGQLYGYTF	TGTGCCAGCAGCTCCCCGGGGCAGCTGTATGGCTACACCTTC
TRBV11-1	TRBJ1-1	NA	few	CASSLGRVFPPSPPTEVFF	TGTGCCAGCAGCTTAGGAAGGGTTTTTCCCCCATCTCCCCCAACTGAAGTTTTCTTT
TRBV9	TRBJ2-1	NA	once	CASSVGGFSSYNEQFF	TGTGCCAGCAGCGTAGGGGGCTTTAGCTCCTACAATGAGCAGTTCTTC
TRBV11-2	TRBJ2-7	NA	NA	CASSLTGEVGYEQYF	TGTGCCAGCAGCTTGACGGGAGAAGTCGGCTACGAGCAGTACTTC
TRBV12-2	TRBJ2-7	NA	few	CASRLVSDRPPYEQYF	TGTGCAAGTCGCTTAGTATCTGACAGACCCCCCTACGAGCAGTACTTC
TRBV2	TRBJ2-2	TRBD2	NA	CASGPGGTGELFF	TGTGCCAGCGGGCCGGGGGGCACCGGGGAGCTGTTTTTT
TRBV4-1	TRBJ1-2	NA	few	CASSQDSTGYGYTF	TGCGCCAGCAGCCAAGATTCGACGGGCTATGGCTACACCTTC
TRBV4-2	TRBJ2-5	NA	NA	CASSQRGGARGETQYF	TGTGCCAGCAGCCAACGTGGGGGGGCCCGGGGTGAGACCCAGTACTTC
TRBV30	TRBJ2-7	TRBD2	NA	CAWSPRGGRTEQYF	TGTGCCTGGAGTCCCCGGGGGGGGAGGACCGAGCAGTACTTC
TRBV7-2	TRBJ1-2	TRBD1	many	CASSLTGVEGYTF	TGTGCCAGCAGCTTGACAGGGGTTGAGGGCTACACCTTC
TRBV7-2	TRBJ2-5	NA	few	CASSQGQMGLQETQYF	TGTGCCAGCAGCCAAGGACAGATGGGACTCCAAGAGACCCAGTACTTC
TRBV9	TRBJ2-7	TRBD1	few	CASSAGPGTGSYEQYF	TGTGCCAGCAGCGCCGGCCCCGGGACAGGGTCCTACGAGCAGTACTTC
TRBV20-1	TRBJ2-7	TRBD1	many	CSARDSLAAYEQYF	TGCAGTGCTCGGGACAGTTTGGCAGCCTACGAGCAGTACTTC
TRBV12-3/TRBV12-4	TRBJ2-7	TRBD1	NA	CASSPDRGPPYEQYF	TGTGCCAGCAGCCCGGACAGGGGCCCCCCCTACGAGCAGTACTTC
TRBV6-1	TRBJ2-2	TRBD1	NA	CASSPTGEAGELFF	TGTGCCAGCAGTCCGACAGGGGAGGCCGGGGAGCTGTTTTTT
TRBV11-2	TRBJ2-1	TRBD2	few	CASSWTSGALSSYNEQFF	TGTGCCAGCAGCTGGACTAGCGGGGCCTTGAGCTCCTACAATGAGCAGTTCTTC
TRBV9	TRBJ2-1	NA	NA	CASSSSFQGEQFF	TGTGCCAGCAGCTCCAGCTTCCAGGGGGAGCAGTTCTTC
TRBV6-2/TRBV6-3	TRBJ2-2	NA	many	CASRKSLAQTGELFF	TGTGCCAGCAGAAAATCGCTAGCGCAGACCGGGGAGCTGTTTTTT
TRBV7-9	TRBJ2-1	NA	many	CASSLAPVEGEDEQFF	TGTGCCAGCAGCTTAGCCCCGGTTGAGGGAGAGGATGAGCAGTTCTTC
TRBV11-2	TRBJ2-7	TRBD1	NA	CASSLGDRVPYEQYF	TGTGCCAGCAGCTTAGGGGACAGGGTTCCCTACGAGCAGTACTTC
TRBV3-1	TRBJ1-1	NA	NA	CASSQGGRVTEAFF	TGTGCCAGCAGCCAGGGGGGGCGCGTCACTGAAGCTTTCTTT
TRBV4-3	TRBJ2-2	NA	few	CASSQDGAGGELFF	TGCGCCAGCAGCCAAGATGGTGCGGGAGGGGAGCTGTTTTTT
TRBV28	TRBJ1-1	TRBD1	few	CASTSWDRSNTEAFF	TGTGCCAGCACATCCTGGGACAGGTCGAACACTGAAGCTTTCTTT
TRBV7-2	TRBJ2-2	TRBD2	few	CASSKGLAITGELFF	TGTGCCAGCAGCAAGGGACTAGCGATCACCGGGGAGCTGTTTTTT
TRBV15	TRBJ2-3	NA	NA	CATSRDRFPGNTQYF	TGTGCCACCAGCAGAGATCGATTCCCCGGGAATACGCAGTATTTT
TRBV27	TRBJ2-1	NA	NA	CAISPLMRGSYNEQFF	TGTGCCATCAGTCCCCTTATGAGGGGATCCTACAATGAGCAGTTCTTC
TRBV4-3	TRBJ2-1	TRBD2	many	CASSQHRAGAGLAGDEQFF	TGCGCCAGCAGCCAACACCGGGCGGGGGCGGGACTAGCGGGAGATGAGCAGTTCTTC
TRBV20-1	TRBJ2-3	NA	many	CSARVAGTDTQYF	TGCAGTGCTAGGGTGGCGGGCACAGATACGCAGTATTTT
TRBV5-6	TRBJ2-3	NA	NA	CASSRTTQTADTQYF	TGTGCCAGCAGCCGGACCACCCAGACGGCAGATACGCAGTATTTT